The 6 T cell receptor beta chains below come from one sample, sequenced in a study of OX40 agonist ivuxolimab in advanced cancers. Only in-frame clones appear in the TCRdb table, and some are missing; sequencing was by immunoSEQ multiplex PCR. The sample contains approximately 70,000 clones, approximately 92% of which appear only once. Sample: CD4+ or CD8+ T cells sorted from blood, taken in a trial of the OX40 agonist ivuxolimab. Every receptor here comes from an adult with an advanced solid tumor such as melanoma, head and neck, liver or kidney cancer.

V gene TRBV9 combines with J gene TRBJ2-7, with a weak D call TRBD2 (6 bases). Germline CDR1 reads SGDLS; CDR2 reads YYNGEE. This CDR3 has 14 amino acids. V lost 1 base and J 6 bases, leaving 14 bases between the germline ends. The CDR3 DNA sequence: TGTGCCAGCAGCGTACGTTGGGAGGCCCGCGAGCAGTACTTC. Its protein product is CASSVRWEAREQYF.

The rearrangement links TRBV7-2 to TRBJ2-5; tentatively, D is TRBD1 (6 bases). V was pared by 2 bases and J by 3 bases, with 10 bases between. Germline CDR1 is SGHTA and CDR2 is FQGNSA. The CDR3 has 14 residues. The CDR3 here is CASSLSRTEETQYF. In nucleotides, the CDR3 is TGTGCCAGCAGCTTATCCCGGACAGAAGAGACCCAGTACTTC.

This chain links TRBV6-1 with TRBJ1-5; weak D call: TRBD1 (5 bases). The V end was cut by 6 bases, the J end by 4 bases, with 10 bases between. The CDR3 extends over 13 amino acids. Germline CDR1 reads MNHNS; CDR2 reads SASEGT. CDR3 DNA sequence: TGTGCCAGCAGAGGGACGGTAAATCAGCCCCAGCATTTT. Translated, it gives CASRGTVNQPQHF.

V and J are TRBV7-9 and TRBJ1-2; possibly TRBD1 for D (6 bases). CDR3 size: 15 residues. Germline CDR1 and CDR2: SEHNR and FQNEAQ (reference sequence). Trimming took 5 bases from V and 7 from J, leaving 20 bases between them. The CDR3, as DNA: TGTGCCAGCAGCCTCGGGGGACAAGCGAGTCCTGGCTACACCTTC. Translated: CASSLGGQASPGYTF.

This clone appeared a single time. This sequence joins TRBV21-1 and TRBJ2-1; the table names TRBD2, a call not compared with the DNA. TRBV21-1 is a pseudogene locus. The CDR3 runs to 15 residues. In DNA form, the CDR3 reads TGTGCCAGGCCGATGGCGGCTAGCGGGGGCAATGAGCAGTTCTTC. It codes for CARPMAASGGNEQFF.

The V call is TRBV4-3, the J call TRBJ2-3, with TRBD2 identical over 7 bases. V was clipped by 3 bases and J by 4 bases; unmatched bases: 16. CDR1 is LGHNA and CDR2 is YSLEER in the germline V gene. The CDR3 runs to 18 residues. CDR3 sequence: CASSHRSPQAGASDTQYF. CDR3 DNA sequence: TGCGCCAGCAGCCATCGCAGTCCCCAGGCGGGAGCTTCAGATACGCAGTATTTT.